This TCR beta chain was retrieved from a study of CD8 T cells in ankylosing spondylitis (dated by TCRdb to 2016 to 2017). The study in broad terms: The study profiled T cell receptor beta repertoires in healthy donors and ankylosing spondylitis patients to find disease-linked TCR variants. In total, the full study cohort was made up of some 110 healthy donors and some 26 ankylosing spondylitis patients. Samples of peripheral blood were taken, and for ankylosing spondylitis patients, synovial fluid was collected as well.

The germline V gene (reference sequence) provides CDR1 MNHEY and CDR2 SMNVEV. The CDR3 covers 13 residues, taking in both the cysteine and the phenylalanine. Just CDR3 DNA is preserved here, 39 bases in frame from base 1. V is cut by 2 bases and J by 5 bases, and the space between the germline ends is 9 bases. This clonotype was counted only a few times. Its antigen remains undetermined. No base-level quality is on record; no much larger clone is a single base apart. The sequencer was an Illumina HiSeq 2500. Quantitative 5'-RACE with molecular barcodes was the method used to prepare the TCR beta libraries. The authors' pipeline ran thus. A new computational method, built on a probabilistic model of VDJ rearrangement, was used to identify disease-linked TCR variants. TCRdb reanalyzed the raw reads on its own, using fastp at Q25 for trimming and MiXCR for clone calling, and kept in-frame beta chains. Identical CDR3 protein sequences are pooled into one entry, listed with their most common genes and DNA. Clone size and V and J calls follow TCRdb, not the original study. Here the sample has 250,000 or so distinct CDR3 sequences; 15% to 20% occur a single time. The ten largest make up less than 35% of the sample.

The paper as a whole reports these results and caveats: In peripheral blood, the disease-linked clones were found at relatively low frequencies and had a CD8+ phenotype. Some motif variants had previously been reported in the synovial fluid and blood of reactive arthritis patients, which suggests shared mechanisms of disease initiation. Significant enrichment of the disease-linked clones was reported in matched synovial fluid samples from ankylosing spondylitis patients. A TCR beta motif made up of several highly homologous amino acid variants appeared to be characteristic of blood from ankylosing spondylitis patients.

This receptor was identified in a male donor with ankylosing spondylitis or in good health (not recorded which). Sample: blood, either unsorted or a sorted T cell fraction (not recorded which). The sequence links TRBV27 to TRBJ1-2, with an unclear D gene assignment. The DNA sequence is given as TGTGCCAGCAGTTTAGTTATAGGATATGGCTACACCTTC. It translates to CASSLVIGYGYTF.